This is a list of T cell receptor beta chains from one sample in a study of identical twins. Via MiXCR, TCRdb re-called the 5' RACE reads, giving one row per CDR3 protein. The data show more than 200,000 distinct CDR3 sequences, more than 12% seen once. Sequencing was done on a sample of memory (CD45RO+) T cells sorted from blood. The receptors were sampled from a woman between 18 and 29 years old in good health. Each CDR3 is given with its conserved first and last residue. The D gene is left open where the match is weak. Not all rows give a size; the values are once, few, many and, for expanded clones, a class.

DNA: TGCAGTGCCTCTGACAGATATGGCTACACCTTC
CDR3: CSASDRYGYTF
V: TRBV20-1
size: few
J: TRBJ1-2
D: .

DNA: TGTGCCAGCAGTCCTAGCGGGACAACCCAAGAGACCCAGTACTTC
CDR3: CASSPSGTTQETQYF
V: TRBV12-3/TRBV12-4
size: .
J: TRBJ2-5
D: TRBD2

DNA: TGTGCCAGCACGGGGGGTAATAATGAAAAACTGTTTTTT
CDR3: CASTGGNNEKLFF
V: TRBV7-2
size: few
J: TRBJ1-4
D: .

DNA: TGCGCCAGCAGCTTTATCCCAACGGAGGGAGGCTACACCTTC
CDR3: CASSFIPTEGGYTF
V: TRBV5-1
size: few
J: TRBJ1-2
D: .

DNA: TGCGCCAGCAGCTCAGGGGGCACAAATACCTACAATGAGCAGTTCTTC
CDR3: CASSSGGTNTYNEQFF
V: TRBV5-1
size: few
J: TRBJ2-1
D: TRBD1

DNA: TGTGCCAGCAGCTGGGGGGACGAGCGGGGCTACACCTTC
CDR3: CASSWGDERGYTF
V: TRBV7-9
size: many
J: TRBJ1-2
D: .

DNA: TGCAGTGTAAGCGGGAGTATCTCCGGGGAGCTGTTTTTT
CDR3: CSVSGSISGELFF
V: TRBV20-1
size: .
J: TRBJ2-2
D: TRBD2

DNA: TGTGCTAGTGGTTTGAATAGCGGGCTCGATGAGCAGTTCTTC
CDR3: CASGLNSGLDEQFF
V: TRBV12-5
size: few
J: TRBJ2-1
D: TRBD2

DNA: TGCAGTGCTTGGGGACAGGGCACAGATACGCAGTATTTT
CDR3: CSAWGQGTDTQYF
V: TRBV20-1
size: .
J: TRBJ2-3
D: TRBD1

DNA: TGTGCCAGTTGGACTAGCGGGGGGTACACAGATACGCAGTATTTT
CDR3: CASWTSGGYTDTQYF
V: TRBV21-1
size: once
J: TRBJ2-3
D: .

DNA: TGCAGCGTTGGGGTCCTAGGGGCGGAGACCCAGTACTTC
CDR3: CSVGVLGAETQYF
V: TRBV29-1
size: .
J: TRBJ2-5
D: .

DNA: TGTGCCAGCAGTTTCTACGGGGGGGCGGAAGATACGCAGTATTTT
CDR3: CASSFYGGAEDTQYF
V: TRBV12-3/TRBV12-4
size: .
J: TRBJ2-3
D: TRBD2

DNA: TGTGCCAGCAGGGATCCCAGGGAGGCCACTGAAGCTTTCTTT
CDR3: CASRDPREATEAFF
V: TRBV9
size: few
J: TRBJ1-1
D: .

DNA: TGTGCCATCAGTGACTGGACACGCGGGAAGGGCTACACCTTC
CDR3: CAISDWTRGKGYTF
V: TRBV10-3
size: few
J: TRBJ1-2
D: .

DNA: TGTGCCAGCAGTTCCTCACTGAACACTGAAGCTTTCTTT
CDR3: CASSSSLNTEAFF
V: TRBV6-5
size: .
J: TRBJ1-1
D: .

DNA: TGTGCCAGCAGTTTCGCCGGCTACGAGCAGTACTTC
CDR3: CASSFAGYEQYF
V: TRBV12-3/TRBV12-4
size: .
J: TRBJ2-7
D: .

DNA: TGTGCCAGCAGCCTCTCCCCAGCGGGAGGAAATGAGCAGTTCTTC
CDR3: CASSLSPAGGNEQFF
V: TRBV5-6
size: .
J: TRBJ2-1
D: TRBD2

DNA: TGTGCCAGCAGTTCTTCCGACATTGCTTATGGCTACACCTTC
CDR3: CASSSSDIAYGYTF
V: TRBV6-5
size: .
J: TRBJ1-2
D: .

DNA: TGTGCCAGCAGCTTATCGACCTTCAGCTCCTACAATGAGCAGTTCTTC
CDR3: CASSLSTFSSYNEQFF
V: TRBV11-2
size: .
J: TRBJ2-1
D: .

DNA: TGTGCCACCAGTGATAATGACAGCCGATATAGCAATCAGCCCCAGCATTTT
CDR3: CATSDNDSRYSNQPQHF
V: TRBV24-1
size: .
J: TRBJ1-5
D: .

DNA: TGTGCCAGCAGCTCGCGAACTAGAATCACCGGGGAGCTGTTTTTT
CDR3: CASSSRTRITGELFF
V: TRBV13
size: .
J: TRBJ2-2
D: .

DNA: TGTGCCAGCAGCCAAGATCCGGGTTTTGGGACGATGAGCACTGAAGCTTTCTTT
CDR3: CASSQDPGFGTMSTEAFF
V: TRBV3-1
size: many
J: TRBJ1-1
D: .

DNA: TGTGCCAGCAGCCGGGACAGGGAGTCACCCCTCCACTTT
CDR3: CASSRDRESPLHF
V: TRBV27
size: .
J: TRBJ1-6
D: TRBD1

DNA: TGTGCCAGCCAACGGGGCTTTGGGGAAAAACTGTTTTTT
CDR3: CASQRGFGEKLFF
V: TRBV6-6
size: .
J: TRBJ1-4
D: .

DNA: TGTGCCAGCAGCTTATCAATGGTAGCGGGAGGAGAGACCCAGTACTTC
CDR3: CASSLSMVAGGETQYF
V: TRBV7-9
size: .
J: TRBJ2-5
D: TRBD2

DNA: TGTGCCAGCAGACCAGGGGGGGTGGATACGCAGTATTTT
CDR3: CASRPGGVDTQYF
V: TRBV3-1
size: many
J: TRBJ2-3
D: .

DNA: TGTGCCAGTAGTATAGACGGCAGGGCGCGTCCGAACACTGAAGCTTTCTTT
CDR3: CASSIDGRARPNTEAFF
V: TRBV19
size: .
J: TRBJ1-1
D: .

DNA: TGTGCCAGCAGCCTCGGACAGGGTATGTCCGGGGAGCTGTTTTTT
CDR3: CASSLGQGMSGELFF
V: TRBV7-9
size: many
J: TRBJ2-2
D: TRBD1

DNA: TGTGCCAGCAGTTCAGGTTGGGGACAGGGGACTGGTGATACGCAGTATTTT
CDR3: CASSSGWGQGTGDTQYF
V: TRBV6-5
size: .
J: TRBJ2-3
D: TRBD1

DNA: TGTGCCAGCAGCCAAGAGGCGGCCTCCTACGAGCAGTACTTC
CDR3: CASSQEAASYEQYF
V: TRBV3-1
size: few
J: TRBJ2-7
D: .

DNA: TGTGCCAGCAGACTTCAGGGAGGCTATGGCTACACCTTC
CDR3: CASRLQGGYGYTF
V: TRBV6-1
size: .
J: TRBJ1-2
D: .

DNA: TGTGCCAGCAGTCCAGGGAGCTTGATTGGTGGCTACACCTTC
CDR3: CASSPGSLIGGYTF
V: TRBV28
size: many
J: TRBJ1-2
D: .